This T cell receptor (beta chain) was found in a study of T cell changes during pregnancy in multiple sclerosis. The CDR3 is 15 amino acids. Between the trimmed V and J ends, which lost 2 bases and 4 bases, there was a span of 17 bases. CDR1 is GTSNPN and CDR2 is SVGIG in the germline V gene (reference sequence). Here immunoSEQ multiplex PCR was the method, and the copy in TCRdb shows in-frame clones only, minus some. The sample lists some 85,000 clones, 90% to 95% occurring once. This clone was counted between two and nine times. Here the sequenced sample was peripheral blood, taken in the second trimester of pregnancy. The chain joins TRBV30 to TRBJ1-1; D is perhaps TRBD1 (5 bases). This TCR was recovered from a female donor in good health, enrolled as a control in a pregnancy study. DNA of the CDR3: TGTGCCTGGAGTTTTTCGACAGTAAGAGGCACTGAAGCTTTCTTT. As protein: CAWSFSTVRGTEAFF.